The subject of this entry is one T cell receptor (beta chain). Its antigen is not known. The sample is drawn from a study of cytomegalovirus exposure and HLA in healthy donors. Study outcomes and limitations: A prior analysis recorded that most TCR beta V segments were productive about 87% or about 30% of the time.

The PCR employed 60 Vbeta primers together with 13 Jbeta primers. Libraries were prepared by immunoSEQ multiplex PCR; TCRdb keeps only in-frame clonotypes and omits some of them. The sample has about 190,000 clones, roughly 74% seen once. The sample consisted of PBMCs. The TCR sequence derives from a woman in her twenties or thirties in good health and CMV-seronegative.

The CDR3 loop reads CASSSGGTGSYEQYF. The DNA of the CDR3 is TGCGCCAGCAGCTCTGGGGGGACAGGGTCCTACGAGCAGTACTTC. This chain connects TRBV5-1 to TRBJ2-7; 9 nucleotides match TRBD1. With 3 bases clipped from V and 1 base from J, the junction kept 5 bases outside the gene matches. CDR3 size: 15 residues. Germline V gives CDR1 SGHRS, CDR2 YFSETQ. Looking up the rest from reference TRBV5-1 and TRBJ2-7 gives the full variable domain: KAGVTQTPRYLIKTRGQQVTLSCSPISGHRSVSWYQQTPGQGLQFLFEYFSETQRNKGNFPGRFSGRQFSNSRSEMNVSTLELGDSALYLCASSSGGTGSYEQYFGPGTRLTVT.